These T cell receptor beta chains were read from a single sample in a study of CD8 T cells in ankylosing spondylitis. TCRdb reprocessed the 5' RACE reads via MiXCR and lists one record per CDR3 protein. Among 750,000 to 850,000 distinct CDR3 sequences listed, over 9.5% were seen once. Sequencing was carried out using blood, either unsorted or a sorted T cell fraction (not recorded which). All receptors derive from a male donor with ankylosing spondylitis. Each CDR3 is given with its conserved first and last residue. D genes are given only for firm matches. Rows give clone size only sometimes, using once, few, many, or a class for an expanded clone.

J gene | D gene | clone size | V gene | CDR3 DNA | CDR3 protein
TRBJ2-5 | NA | NA | TRBV5-1 | TGCGCCAGCAGCTCCGGGACCCAGGGAGAGACCCAGTACTTC | CASSSGTQGETQYF
TRBJ2-3 | TRBD2 | NA | TRBV5-1 | TGCGCCAGCAGCATGTTCAGCGGGGCCCGCACAGATACGCAGTATTTT | CASSMFSGARTDTQYF
TRBJ1-1 | TRBD1 | NA | TRBV3-1 | TGTGCCAGCAGCCACAGGGGGCGGAGTTGCCACTTT | CASSHRGRSCHF
TRBJ2-1 | NA | NA | TRBV18 | TGTGCCAGCTCACTTCCGGGGTCCAATGAGCAGTTCTTC | CASSLPGSNEQFF
TRBJ1-1 | NA | few | TRBV29-1 | TGCAGCGCCGTCGAAGCTTTCTTT | CSAVEAFF
TRBJ1-2 | NA | NA | TRBV4-2 | TGTGCCAGCAGCCAAGTAACGGCAGGTCATGGCTACACCTTC | CASSQVTAGHGYTF
TRBJ1-1 | TRBD1 | NA | TRBV7-3 | TGTGCCAGCAGCCCCGGAAGGGGGCAGAACACTGAAGCTTTCTTT | CASSPGRGQNTEAFF
TRBJ1-6 | NA | many | TRBV21-1 | TGTGCCAGCACCTACGGGAGCCACCACTTCTATAATTCACCCCTCCACTTT | CASTYGSHHFYNSPLHF
TRBJ2-1 | NA | NA | TRBV28 | TGTGCCAGCAGTACAGTATACCCCTACAATGAGCAGTTCTTC | CASSTVYPYNEQFF
TRBJ2-1 | NA | NA | TRBV7-2 | TGTGCCAGCAGCGGTGAAGGGGATGTGAATGAGCAGTTCTTC | CASSGEGDVNEQFF
TRBJ2-6 | NA | few | TRBV5-1 | TGCGCCAGCAGCCCTAATGCCTTCTCTGGGGCCAACGTCCTGACTTTC | CASSPNAFSGANVLTF
TRBJ2-3 | TRBD1 | NA | TRBV20-1 | TGCAGTGCTATAACAGGGGCCGCAGATACGCAGTATTTT | CSAITGAADTQYF
TRBJ2-7 | NA | few | TRBV4-2 | TGTGCCAGCAGCCACCCAGGGGACGAGCAGTACTTC | CASSHPGDEQYF
TRBJ2-7 | TRBD1 | many | TRBV29-1 | TGCAGCGCCGGGACAGGGGGATACGAGCAGTACTTC | CSAGTGGYEQYF
TRBJ2-1 | NA | few | TRBV18 | TGTGCCAGCTCACCACCGTCTAGCAACAATGAGCAGTTCTTC | CASSPPSSNNEQFF
TRBJ2-3 | NA | NA | TRBV5-1 | TGCGCCAGCAGCTTGGGTTACGGCACAGATACGCAGTATTTT | CASSLGYGTDTQYF
TRBJ2-7 | NA | few | TRBV28 | TGTGCCAGCAGACCCGGGCAGGGGATACTGCAGTACTTC | CASRPGQGILQYF
TRBJ2-7 | NA | NA | TRBV6-2/TRBV6-3 | TGTGCCAGCAGAAGGGTGGAGGGGACCTACGAGCAGTACTTC | CASRRVEGTYEQYF
TRBJ2-1 | TRBD2 | NA | TRBV15 | TGTGCCACCAGCAGAGTTCGACGGGGACTAGCGAGAAACAATGAGCAGTTCTTC | CATSRVRRGLARNNEQFF
TRBJ2-2 | TRBD1 | few | TRBV6-2/TRBV6-3 | TGTGCCAGCTCTGGACAGGGAACCGCCGGGGAGCTGTTTTTT | CASSGQGTAGELFF
TRBJ2-7 | NA | NA | TRBV5-1 | TGCGCCAGCAGCTTGCTTTCAGGGGTTAAGCAGTACTTC | CASSLLSGVKQYF
TRBJ2-1 | NA | few | TRBV25-1 | TGTGCCAGCGGAACATCCTACAATGAGCAGTTCTTC | CASGTSYNEQFF
TRBJ2-7 | TRBD1 | few | TRBV4-3 | TGCGCCAGCAGCCACCTATACAGGGGTGTAGGCTACGAGCAGTACTTC | CASSHLYRGVGYEQYF
TRBJ2-1 | TRBD2 | many | TRBV15 | TGTGCCACCAGCATACTAGCGCCTAGCTCCTACAATGAGCAGTTCTTC | CATSILAPSSYNEQFF